The present TCR beta chain was sequenced within a study of somatic mutations in cytotoxic T cells in rheumatoid arthritis (dated by TCRdb to 2017 to 2019). Regarding the complete study: Sorted V beta1+ cells also underwent TCRB sequencing, and some V beta antibody-stained T-cell populations were flow-sorted at nearly 100% purity on a FACSAria II or Sony SH800. To characterize clonality, the study used TCRB deep sequencing while asking whether somatic mutations are carried by expanded CD8+ T-cell clones in newly diagnosed, untreated rheumatoid arthritis. A total of some 62 rheumatoid arthritis patients and 20 to 25 healthy controls underwent TCRB deep sequencing. The median ages of the patient and control groups were essentially identical.

Study-level results and caveats: Several identical CD8+ TCRB sequences were found in both blood and synovial fluid, and in 8 of 65 patients the largest CD8+ clone exceeded 20% of CD8+ cells. It was unknown which antigens the expanded CD8+ clones targeted, and their absence from virus-specific databases did not exclude viral specificity. There was no significant difference in CD8+ T-cell clonality between rheumatoid arthritis patients and age-matched healthy controls. In patients, CD8+ clonality rose with age (Spearman r ~ 0.53), which was not the case in healthy controls.

About this clone: The antigen it binds to is not known. No clone much larger than this one lies a single base away; base qualities are absent.

Genomic DNA underwent TCRB CDR3 sequencing using the immunoSEQ assay. In the source study's methods: Analyses were restricted to productive TCRB rearrangements. A clone was defined by a unique TCRB CDR3 sequence, and clonality was computed as a productive clonality index based on Shannon entropy. Repertoire overlap between two samples was calculated from the template counts of each clone relative to total templates per sample. V-gene usage from TCRB sequencing and V-gene usage measured by flow cytometry were correlated (Spearman r of roughly 0.56). In its TCRdb copy, this immuneACCESS table keeps in-frame sequences only and misses some clones. Where compared with another copy, unresolved V genes explain less than half of these, and the others have no known cause. The V and J calls and clone size were taken over from that table, and D and trimming were inferred from the DNA. Recorded for this sample are nearly 20,000 clones; approximately 87% of them occurred a single time. Of the sample, roughly 14% falls within the top ten clones.

Buffy coats from some 20 blood donors served as healthy controls, a group that was 55% female with a median age of 56 years (range about 20-70). Positive magnetic bead selection on an AutoMACS was used to isolate CD4+ and CD8+ cells, with flow cytometry used to check purity. Ficoll-Paque PLUS density gradient separation was used to isolate peripheral blood mononuclear cells. Nucleospin Tissue or Tissue XS kits were used to extract DNA from CD4-enriched, CD8-enriched or PBMC samples, and a Qubit 2.0 fluorometer was used for quantification. The sequence was collected from a man aged 40-49 years in good health. Sequencing was done on a sample of CD8+ T cells sorted from blood.

The CDR3 region has the sequence CASRNGGSGIYNEQFF. The nucleotides read TGTGCCAGCAGGAACGGGGGGAGCGGTATATACAATGAGCAGTTCTTC. Recombination linked TRBV27 to TRBJ2-1; TRBD2 lines up with 7 middle nucleotides. From the cysteine through the phenylalanine, the CDR3 covers 16 amino acids. Kept here is only the CDR3 DNA, which spans 48 bases and is read in frame from base 1. CDR1 and CDR2, per the germline V gene (reference sequence), are MNHEY and SMNVEV. The germline V end is reduced by 6 bases and the J end by 4 bases; junction bases left unmatched: 12.